The clone carrying this T cell receptor (beta chain) was recorded a few times. These data are taken from a study of blood T cell repertoires in COVID-19. Libraries were prepared by immunoSEQ multiplex PCR; TCRdb keeps only in-frame clonotypes and omits some of them. Among 140,000 to 150,000 clones listed, around nine tenths were seen once. Sample: peripheral blood. The sequence derives from a human donor in a cohort sampled during active COVID-19.

CDR3 protein: CASSLRQNTEAFF. Here the CDR3 DNA reads TGTGCCAGCAGCTTGCGACAGAACACTGAAGCTTTCTTT. The chain has TRBV5-4 and TRBJ1-1; D remains unclear. The CDR3 runs 13 residues. Trimming took off 1 base at V and 1 base at J, with 5 bases between the two ends. The germline V gene has CDR1 SGHNT and CDR2 YYREEE (reference sequence). Using reference TRBV5-4 and TRBJ1-1 for the parts outside the CDR3, the full variable domain is ETGVTQSPTHLIKTRGQQVTLRCSSQSGHNTVSWYQQALGQGPQFIFQYYREEENGRGNFPPRFSGLQFPNYSSELNVNALELDDSALYLCASSLRQNTEAFFGQGTRLTVV.